This T cell receptor (beta chain) is from a study of blood T cell repertoires in COVID-19. Study background: Sites across the United States, Italy and Spain contributed samples from acute and convalescent COVID-19. PBMCs, B-cell-depleted T cells, or T cells provided the cDNA or gDNA that made up the material.

The CDR3 spans 13 residues. With 5 bases removed from V and 0 bases from J, the gap between germline ends came to 7 bases. Germline V gene sequence: CDR1 SNHLY, CDR2 FYNNEI. The authors' processing: Estimates of nucleated cell counts were drawn from the amplification of reference gene primers. Only in-frame clones appear in the TCRdb table, and some are missing; sequencing was by immunoSEQ multiplex PCR. The V and J calls and clone size come from that table; D and trimming were worked out from the DNA. The sample yields roughly 220,000 clones, about four fifths seen once. Specimen: peripheral blood. The TCR originated in a woman aged 60 to 75 with acute or convalescent COVID-19. This chain uses TRBV2 with TRBJ1-2; tentatively, D is TRBD1 (6 bases). This CDR3 is CASSRTANYGYTF. In DNA form, the CDR3 reads TGTGCCAGCAGTAGGACAGCTAACTATGGCTACACCTTC.